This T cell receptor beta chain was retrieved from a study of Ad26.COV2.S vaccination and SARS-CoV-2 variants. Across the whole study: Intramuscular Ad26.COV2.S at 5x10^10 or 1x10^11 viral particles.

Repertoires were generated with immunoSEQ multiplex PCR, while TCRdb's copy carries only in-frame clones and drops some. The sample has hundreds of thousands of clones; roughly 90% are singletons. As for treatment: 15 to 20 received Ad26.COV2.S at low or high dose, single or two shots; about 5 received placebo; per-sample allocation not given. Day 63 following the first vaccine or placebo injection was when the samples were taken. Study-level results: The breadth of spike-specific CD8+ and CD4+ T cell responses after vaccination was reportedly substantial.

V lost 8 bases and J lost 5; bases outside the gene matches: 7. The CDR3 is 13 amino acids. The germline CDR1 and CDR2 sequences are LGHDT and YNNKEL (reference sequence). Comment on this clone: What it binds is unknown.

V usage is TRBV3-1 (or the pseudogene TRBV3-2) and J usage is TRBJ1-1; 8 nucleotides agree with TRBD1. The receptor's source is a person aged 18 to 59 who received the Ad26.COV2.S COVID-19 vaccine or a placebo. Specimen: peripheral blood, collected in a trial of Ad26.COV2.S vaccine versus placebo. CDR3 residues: CASRTGRGTEAFF. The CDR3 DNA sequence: TGTGCCAGCCGGACAGGGAGAGGGACTGAAGCTTTCTTT.